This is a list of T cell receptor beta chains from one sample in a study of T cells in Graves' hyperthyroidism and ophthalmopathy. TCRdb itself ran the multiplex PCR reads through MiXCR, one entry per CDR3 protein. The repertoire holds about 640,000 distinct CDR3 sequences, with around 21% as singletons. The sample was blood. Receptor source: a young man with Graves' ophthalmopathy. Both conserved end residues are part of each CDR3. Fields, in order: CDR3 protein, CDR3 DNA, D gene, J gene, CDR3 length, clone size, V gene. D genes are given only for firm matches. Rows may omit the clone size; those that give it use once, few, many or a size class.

CASNALGGREQYF,TGTGCCAGCAACGCCCTTGGGGGTCGGGAGCAGTACTTC,.,TRBJ2-7,13,.,TRBV6-1
CASSLRGSSGNTIYF,TGTGCCAGCAGTTTGAGAGGGTCCTCTGGAAACACCATATATTTT,.,TRBJ1-3,15,.,TRBV6-9
CASGPGDGNQPQHF,TGCGCCAGCGGCCCAGGGGACGGAAATCAGCCCCAGCATTTT,.,TRBJ1-5,14,.,TRBV5-1
CASSLGTRAGGSGEQYF,TGTGCCAGCAGTTTAGGCACCCGGGCAGGGGGAAGTGGCGAGCAGTACTTC,TRBD1,TRBJ2-7,17,.,TRBV27
CASSSSYSSGSRSSYEQYF,TGTGCCAGCAGCTCCAGCTACTCTAGCGGGAGCCGAAGCTCCTACGAGCAGTACTTC,TRBD2,TRBJ2-7,19,many,TRBV7-2
CASSDRTYPGYGYTF,TGTGCCAGCAGCGACCGTACCTACCCGGGGTATGGCTACACCTTC,.,TRBJ1-2,15,many,TRBV3-1
CASSSGTGVQETQYF,TGTGCCAGCAGTTCCGGGACAGGGGTTCAAGAGACCCAGTACTTC,TRBD1,TRBJ2-5,15,.,TRBV28
CASSLNQGATDTQYF,TGTGCCAGCAGTTTGAATCAGGGGGCAACAGATACGCAGTATTTT,TRBD1,TRBJ2-3,15,.,TRBV28
CASSSTSGGDNEQFF,TGCGCCAGCAGCTCAACTAGCGGGGGAGACAATGAGCAGTTCTTC,TRBD2,TRBJ2-1,15,many,TRBV5-1
CASLGTGTNEKLFF,TGTGCCAGCCTAGGGACAGGGACTAATGAAAAACTGTTTTTT,TRBD1,TRBJ1-4,14,few,TRBV2
CASLPWLGGGTEAFF,TGTGCCAGCCTACCTTGGTTGGGGGGGGGAACTGAAGCTTTCTTT,.,TRBJ1-1,15,.,TRBV27
CASSRPTSGGTDTQYF,TGTGCCAGCAGCCGACCTACTAGCGGGGGCACAGATACGCAGTATTTT,TRBD2,TRBJ2-3,16,many,TRBV28
CASSVGLAGTSYEQYF,TGTGCCAGCAGCGTCGGACTAGCGGGAACCTCCTACGAGCAGTACTTC,TRBD2,TRBJ2-7,16,.,TRBV5-4
CASSRLSGRVVNEQFF,TGTGCCAGCAGCCGGCTTAGCGGGAGGGTTGTGAATGAGCAGTTCTTC,TRBD2,TRBJ2-1,16,many,TRBV7-2
CASITLWGNSSYEQYF,TGTGCCAGCATTACCCTCTGGGGGAATAGCTCCTACGAGCAGTACTTC,.,TRBJ2-7,16,few,TRBV6-5
CASNLLWDPLNTIYF,TGTGCCAGCAACTTACTATGGGACCCTTTAAACACCATATATTTT,.,TRBJ1-3,15,.,TRBV7-9
CSARSFTGVDGYTF,TGCAGTGCTAGGTCGTTCACAGGGGTGGATGGCTACACCTTC,TRBD1,TRBJ1-2,14,.,TRBV20-1
CASSPPYQETQYF,TGTGCCAGCTCACCCCCGTACCAAGAGACCCAGTACTTC,.,TRBJ2-5,13,many,TRBV18
CAISEGRGYGDEQYF,TGTGCCATCAGTGAGGGCAGGGGCTACGGAGACGAGCAGTACTTC,.,TRBJ2-7,15,many,TRBV10-3
CSGEREGLGNEQFF,TGCAGCGGGGAGCGGGAGGGCCTGGGCAATGAGCAGTTCTTC,TRBD2,TRBJ2-1,14,few,TRBV20-1
CSARNQRGLYNEQFF,TGCAGTGCTAGAAACCAAAGGGGGCTCTACAATGAGCAGTTCTTC,TRBD1,TRBJ2-1,15,.,TRBV20-1
CASSGKNEQFF,TGTGCCAGCAGCGGTAAAAATGAGCAGTTCTTC,.,TRBJ2-1,11,.,TRBV6-8
CASSHTLSGLTNEQFF,TGTGCCAGCAGCCACACATTATCCGGACTAACGAATGAGCAGTTCTTC,.,TRBJ2-1,16,many,TRBV3-1
CASSLLTTGDEQYF,TGTGCCAGCTCATTACTGACGACAGGGGACGAGCAGTACTTC,TRBD1,TRBJ2-7,14,.,TRBV18
CASSQSSGISYTF,TGTGCCAGCAGCCAAAGTTCAGGGATCAGCTACACCTTC,.,TRBJ1-2,13,.,TRBV9
CASSEALGGSKNEQFF,TGTGCCAGCAGTGAAGCGCTCGGCGGGAGCAAAAATGAGCAGTTCTTC,TRBD2,TRBJ2-1,16,few,TRBV6-1
CASSLLDDLVYEQYF,TGCGCCAGCAGCTTGCTTGATGATCTGGTCTACGAGCAGTACTTC,.,TRBJ2-7,15,many,TRBV5-1
CASKTALGSGETQYF,TGTGCCAGTAAGACAGCCTTAGGCTCGGGAGAGACCCAGTACTTC,.,TRBJ2-5,15,.,TRBV3-1
CASSLDGTSLANEQFF,TGCGCCAGCAGCTTGGATGGCACTTCACTAGCCAATGAGCAGTTCTTC,.,TRBJ2-1,16,many,TRBV5-1
CASSLGGLYQETQYF,TGTGCCAGCAGCCTAGGGGGCCTGTACCAAGAGACCCAGTACTTC,TRBD1,TRBJ2-5,15,many,TRBV28
CATQGSANTEAFF,TGCGCCACCCAGGGGTCCGCGAACACTGAAGCTTTCTTT,.,TRBJ1-1,13,.,TRBV10-1
CASSYSRFRGLGAPDEQFF,TGTGCCAGCAGTTACTCGAGATTTCGCGGACTAGGGGCCCCCGATGAGCAGTTCTTC,TRBD2,TRBJ2-1,19,few,TRBV6-5
CSAKEGRPYEQYF,TGCAGTGCTAAGGAGGGGAGACCATACGAGCAGTACTTC,.,TRBJ2-7,13,.,TRBV20-1
CASSLSGYQPQHF,TGTGCCAGCAGTTTATCAGGGTACCAGCCCCAGCATTTT,.,TRBJ1-5,13,.,TRBV12-3/TRBV12-4
CSAPRLAGIYEQYF,TGCAGTGCTCCAAGACTAGCGGGTATCTACGAGCAGTACTTC,TRBD2,TRBJ2-7,14,.,TRBV20-1
CASSGWTGGRYSYNEQFF,TGTGCCAGCAGTGGGTGGACAGGGGGCAGATACTCCTACAATGAGCAGTTCTTC,TRBD1,TRBJ2-1,18,many,TRBV2
CASSSQGENEQFF,TGTGCCAGCAGCAGCCAGGGTGAGAATGAGCAGTTCTTC,.,TRBJ2-1,13,.,TRBV6-2/TRBV6-3
CASSPIGAQGTEAFF,TGTGCCAGCAGTCCCATAGGGGCGCAGGGCACTGAAGCTTTCTTT,.,TRBJ1-1,15,.,TRBV28
CASSLEGPSRYNEQFF,TGTGCCAGCAGCTTAGAAGGGCCTAGCCGATACAATGAGCAGTTCTTC,.,TRBJ2-1,16,many,TRBV11-2
CASSYPGGLAGDRNTDTQYF,TGTGCCAGCAGTTACCCGGGGGGACTAGCGGGAGATCGGAACACAGATACGCAGTATTTT,TRBD2,TRBJ2-3,20,.,TRBV6-6
CAWTQGTHGELFF,TGTGCCTGGACACAGGGGACCCACGGGGAGCTGTTTTTT,TRBD1,TRBJ2-2,13,.,TRBV30
CASNYSSADTQYF,TGTGCCAGCAATTACTCAAGCGCAGATACGCAGTATTTT,.,TRBJ2-3,13,.,TRBV6-2/TRBV6-3
CASSFLSAGGKDGYTF,TGTGCCAGCAGCTTCCTTTCGGCCGGGGGCAAAGATGGCTACACCTTC,.,TRBJ1-2,16,.,TRBV5-6
CASSLGLGTNSNQPQHF,TGTGCCAGCAGTTTGGGTCTAGGGACTAATAGCAATCAGCCCCAGCATTTT,.,TRBJ1-5,17,.,TRBV28
CASSQFGLAVYEQYF,TGCGCCAGCAGCCAGTTCGGACTAGCGGTATACGAGCAGTACTTC,TRBD2,TRBJ2-7,15,.,TRBV4-3
CASRGLAAPYNEQFF,TGTGCCAGCAGGGGACTAGCGGCACCCTACAATGAGCAGTTCTTC,TRBD2,TRBJ2-1,15,.,TRBV6-2/TRBV6-3
CASSLSGTVRQPQHF,TGTGCCAGCAGTTTATCCGGGACAGTCCGTCAGCCCCAGCATTTT,TRBD1,TRBJ1-5,15,few,TRBV27
CASSQPTSTATNEKLFF,TGCGCCAGCAGCCAACCAACCTCGACAGCAACTAATGAAAAACTGTTTTTT,.,TRBJ1-4,17,few,TRBV4-1
CASSLGWTEQFF,TGTGCCAGCAGTTTAGGATGGACGGAGCAGTTCTTC,.,TRBJ2-1,12,few,TRBV28
CASSLVLGEDNYGYTF,TGTGCCAGCAGCTTAGTGTTGGGGGAGGACAACTATGGCTACACCTTC,.,TRBJ1-2,16,.,TRBV7-8
CASSSGAAGEQYF,TGTGCCAGCTCCAGCGGGGCAGCTGGCGAGCAGTACTTC,TRBD2,TRBJ2-7,13,few,TRBV27
CASSYSASSGEQYF,TGTGCCAGCAGTTACAGTGCTTCCTCCGGGGAGCAGTACTTC,.,TRBJ2-7,14,few,TRBV6-1
CASSVNKSGINQETQYF,TGCGCCAGCAGCGTCAATAAAAGCGGGATAAACCAAGAGACCCAGTACTTC,TRBD2,TRBJ2-5,17,many,TRBV5-1
CASSGVKGFTDTQYF,TGTGCCAGCAGCGGAGTTAAGGGCTTCACAGATACGCAGTATTTT,.,TRBJ2-3,15,.,TRBV9
CASSSSGSFNSPLHF,TGTGCCAGCAGTTCCTCCGGGAGTTTTAATTCACCCCTCCACTTT,.,TRBJ1-6,15,.,TRBV28
CAWIVTGVQPQHF,TGTGCCTGGATTGTAACAGGGGTGCAGCCCCAGCATTTT,TRBD1,TRBJ1-5,13,.,TRBV30
CASSGARIDEQFF,TGTGCCAGCAGTGGCGCGAGGATAGATGAGCAGTTCTTC,.,TRBJ2-1,13,many,TRBV2
CASSVGLLTYEQYF,TGTGCCAGCAGCGTGGGACTACTAACCTACGAGCAGTACTTC,TRBD2,TRBJ2-7,14,.,TRBV5-4
CASSFPIAENYNEQFF,TGTGCCAGCAGTTTTCCGATAGCGGAAAACTACAATGAGCAGTTCTTC,.,TRBJ2-1,16,.,TRBV28
CASSPGGTQGLLTYEQYF,TGTGCCAGCAGTCCGGGGGGTACTCAGGGGCTTCTGACCTACGAGCAGTACTTC,.,TRBJ2-7,18,many,TRBV28